Included here is one TCR beta chain sequence, with context. Trimming took 1 base from V and 6 from J, leaving 13 bases between them. The CDR3 runs 16 residues. Looked up from germline, CDR1 is MGHRA and CDR2 is YSYEKL. Produced via immunoSEQ multiplex PCR; TCRdb's table is partial and in-frame only. The sample has roughly 250,000 clones, approximately 90% seen once; the top ten hold about 2%. This specimen belongs to a study of blood T cell repertoires in COVID-19. The chain has TRBV4-1 and TRBJ1-6; D is possibly TRBD1 (5 bases). The receptor was isolated from a woman aged 35 to 49 with acute COVID-19. The specimen was PBMCs or T cells enriched from blood (not recorded which). The CDR3 loop reads CASSQGSRQGNSPLHF. CDR3 nucleotides: TGCGCCAGCAGCCAAGGGTCGCGGCAGGGTAATTCACCCCTCCACTTT.